Included here is one TCR beta chain sequence, with context. No antigen is known for it. Germline V gene sequence: CDR1 SGHDT, CDR2 YYEEEE. V shed 6 bases and J shed 2 bases, with 17 bases lying between them. This CDR3 contains 16 residues. Measured with immunoSEQ multiplex PCR; TCRdb has only the in-frame clones, and not every one. The top ten hold about 85% of the sample, which has a few thousand clones, more than 60% seen once. The data were taken from a study of OX40 agonist ivuxolimab in advanced cancers. Study overall: Two cutaneous melanoma patients and one hepatocellular carcinoma patient, three in all, had partial responses.

Study-level results: Partly responding patients at 0.1-3.0 mg/kg showed some of the smallest clonal expansion. Clonal expansion was seen in CD4+ and CD8+ blood T cells by week 6 at 0.1 to 3.0 mg/kg.

The origin of this receptor is an adult with an advanced solid tumor such as melanoma, head and neck, liver or kidney cancer. The sample here was CD4+ or CD8+ T cells sorted from blood, taken in a trial of the OX40 agonist ivuxolimab. This chain joins TRBV5-6 and TRBJ2-2; perhaps TRBD2 as D (6 bases). The CDR3 DNA reads as TGTGCCAGCACCAAACTCGGGGGATCAAACACCGGGGAGCTGTTTTTT. Protein sequence: CASTKLGGSNTGELFF.